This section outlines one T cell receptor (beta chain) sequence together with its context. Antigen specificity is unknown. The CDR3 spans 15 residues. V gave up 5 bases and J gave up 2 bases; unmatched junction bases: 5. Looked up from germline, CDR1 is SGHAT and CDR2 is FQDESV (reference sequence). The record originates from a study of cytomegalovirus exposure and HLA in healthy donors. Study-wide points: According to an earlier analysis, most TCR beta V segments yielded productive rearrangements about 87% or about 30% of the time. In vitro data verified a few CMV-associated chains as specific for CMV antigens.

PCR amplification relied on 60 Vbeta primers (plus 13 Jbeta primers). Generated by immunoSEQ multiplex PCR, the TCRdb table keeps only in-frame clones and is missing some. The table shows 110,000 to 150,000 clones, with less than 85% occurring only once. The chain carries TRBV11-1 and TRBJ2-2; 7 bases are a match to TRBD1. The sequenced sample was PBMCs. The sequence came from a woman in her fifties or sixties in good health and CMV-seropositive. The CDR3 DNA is TGTGCCAGCAGCGTCGCAGGGGGTAACACCGGGGAGCTGTTTTTT. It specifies CASSVAGGNTGELFF.